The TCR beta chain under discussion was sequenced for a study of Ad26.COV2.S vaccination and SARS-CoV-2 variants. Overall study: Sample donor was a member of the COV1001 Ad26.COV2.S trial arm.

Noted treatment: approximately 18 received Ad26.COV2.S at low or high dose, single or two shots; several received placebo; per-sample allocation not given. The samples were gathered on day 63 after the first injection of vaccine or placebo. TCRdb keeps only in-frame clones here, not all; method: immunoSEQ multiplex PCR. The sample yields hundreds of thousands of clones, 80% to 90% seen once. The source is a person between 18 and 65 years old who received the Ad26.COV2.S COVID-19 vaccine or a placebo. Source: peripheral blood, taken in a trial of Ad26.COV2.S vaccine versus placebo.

The CDR3 reads CASTLKKGNTEAFF. The CDR3 nucleotides are TGTGCCAGCACCCTTAAAAAGGGGAACACTGAAGCTTTCTTT. V is TRBV27 and J is TRBJ1-1; unclear D gene. The CDR3 loop spans 14 amino acids. The V gene lost 7 bases and the J gene lost 1 base, with 13 bases spanning the gap. Germline CDR1 MNHEY, CDR2 SMNVEV (reference sequence).